These 3 T cell receptor beta chains were all obtained from the same sample, sequenced in a study of CD8 T cells in Susac syndrome. Random hexamers were used to reverse transcribe the RNA input (about 0.5 to 1 ug). TCRdb reanalysed the immunoSEQ multiplex PCR reads using MiXCR and keeps one entry per CDR3 protein. Of about 200,000 distinct CDR3 sequences detected, around 95% appear once; the ten largest clones hold 0.1%. Material for sequencing was CD4+ T cells from PBMCs. These receptors came from a human donor in good health.

V gene TRBV7-2 combines with J gene TRBJ2-3, with D possibly TRBD2 on 6 matching bases. CDR3 size: 15 residues. V lost 7 bases and J 2 bases, leaving 16 bases between the germline ends. Germline values: CDR1 SGHTA, CDR2 FQGNSA. CDR3 DNA: TGTGCCAGCACCCCTGGGGGACTGTTCACAGATACGCAGTATTTT. Translation gives CASTPGGLFTDTQYF.

V usage is TRBV7-6 and J usage is TRBJ2-7; either TRBD1 or TRBD2 may supply D (5 bases each). The V end was cut by 5 bases, the J end by 4 bases, with 15 bases between. The CDR3 is made up of 14 amino acids. Germline-derived CDR1 and CDR2 are SGHVS and FNYEAQ. The CDR3 loop reads CASSPRDGPYEQYV. Written as DNA, the CDR3 is TGTGCCAGCAGCCCCCGGGACGGTCCTTACGAGCAGTACGTC.

The chain has TRBV11-1 and TRBJ2-3; no reliable D call. Germline V gene sequence: CDR1 SGHAT, CDR2 FQDESV (reference sequence). The V end was cut by 1 base, the J end by 4 bases, with 6 bases between. This CDR3 comprises 13 residues. The CDR3 region is CASSLDNPDTQYF. The CDR3 nucleotides read TGTGCCAGCAGCTTAGACAACCCAGATACGCAGTATTTT.